Sequencing of this TCR beta chain was carried out in a study of response to subunit inactivated influenza vaccine. Study-wide points: It was the authors' suggestion that each seasonal influenza vaccination recruits few new T cells.

This clonotype was observed a handful of times. Its antigen is currently unknown. TCRdb re-derived calls from the RT-PCR reads in MiXCR, one entry per CDR3 protein. The sample has around 180,000 distinct CDR3 sequences; about a tenth are singletons. This sample comprised non-naive T cells sorted from PBMCs, obtained on the day of vaccination. The clonotype originates from a man in his forties or fifties who received an inactivated influenza vaccine.

CDR3 nucleotide sequence: TGTGCCAGCAGCGTAGGGCGGCGGGACTATGGCTACACCTTC. Residues: CASSVGRRDYGYTF. This chain links TRBV9 with TRBJ1-2, with no clear D. The CDR3 is made up of 14 amino acids. The ends were cut back, 0 bases at V and 3 bases at J, with 9 bases in the middle. Germline loops: CDR1 SGDLS, CDR2 YYNGEE.